This T cell receptor (beta chain) is from a study of T cell changes during pregnancy in multiple sclerosis. This clone was counted between two and nine times. The junction and the germline gene differ at one end; a read error may be behind it. Sequencing used immunoSEQ multiplex PCR; TCRdb keeps in-frame clones, though not all of them. The data contain under 15,000 clones, 86% of them singletons. Germline V gene data show CDR1 as SGHTA and CDR2 as FQGNSA. CDR3 length: 14 amino acids. This chain uses TRBV7-2 with TRBJ2-1; TRBD2 aligns across 9 bases. The sequencing used CD8+ T cells from peripheral blood mononuclear cells, collected in the second trimester of pregnancy. This sequence originates from a female donor in good health, enrolled as a control in a pregnancy study. This CDR3 is CASSLGLADNEQFF. For the CDR3, the DNA is TGCGCCAGCAGCCTGGGACTAGCAGACAATGAGCAGTTCTTC.